The clone carrying this T cell receptor beta chain was observed a few times. This sample stems from a study of cytomegalovirus exposure and HLA in healthy donors. The germline gives CDR1 MGHDK, CDR2 SYGVNS. The V gene lost 0 bases and the J gene lost 2 bases, with 7 bases spanning the gap. This CDR3 is built from 14 residues. With 60 Vbeta and 13 Jbeta primers, the PCR was carried out. Using immunoSEQ multiplex PCR, the repertoire was profiled, and TCRdb retains in-frame clones only, with some absent. The data contain around 100,000 clones, 65% to 85% of them seen just once; the ten biggest clones take up roughly 2%.

The sequence was collected from a woman aged 40 to 50 in good health and CMV-seronegative. Sequencing was carried out using PBMCs. V is TRBV25-1 and J is TRBJ1-2; possibly TRBD1 for D (5 bases). For the CDR3, the DNA is TGTGCCAGCAGTGAATATACAGGAAACTATGGCTACACCTTC. Protein: CASSEYTGNYGYTF.